The source of this T cell receptor (beta chain) is a study of T cells in Graves' hyperthyroidism and ophthalmopathy. Exclusion followed for patients with uncontrolled infection, other autoimmune disease, pregnancy or lactation. Whole-study results and caveats: Most thyroid-expanded clonotypes above 0.001 were also found in blood.

RNA transcripts were the template for amplifying TCR beta CDR3 regions. Researchers ran a first-round RT-PCR on the TCR CDR3 using the HTBI primer set. TCRdb re-called the multiplex PCR reads through MiXCR, storing one row per CDR3 protein. Of 500,000 to 750,000 distinct CDR3 sequences in the sample, about 43% are singletons; the top ten hold about 8.3%. Comment on this clonotype: The antigen is undetermined.

The CDR3 sequence is 12 residues long. Germline CDR1 reads SGDLS; CDR2 reads YYNGEE. Trimming removed 3 bases from V and 6 bases from J, with 9 bases in between. Sequencing was done on a sample of peripheral blood or thyroid tissue (not recorded which). This clonotype was obtained from a woman under 30 with Graves' hyperthyroidism. This rearrangement joins TRBV9 to TRBJ1-1; the D gene is possibly TRBD1 (5 bases). The CDR3: CASSARGAEAFF. The CDR3 DNA reads as TGTGCCAGCAGCGCGAGAGGGGCTGAAGCTTTCTTT.